Shown below are 3 T cell receptor beta chains from a single sample sequenced in a study of long-term antiretroviral therapy in people with HIV. Survey level was the resolution at which the v3.0 immunoSEQ assay ran. Assay used: immunoSEQ multiplex PCR; TCRdb lists only in-frame clones, some missing. Of 16,000 or so clones in the sample, over 70% were seen once. Sequenced material: unsorted PBMCs, taken 2.1 years after starting antiretroviral therapy. These TCRs come from a man between 40 and 49 years old with HIV.

J is TRBJ2-1 and V is TRBV5-1; 8 nucleotides line up with TRBD2. CDR1 SGHRS and CDR2 YFSETQ come from the germline V gene. J lost 4 bases, V lost 0 bases, and 3 bases had no gene match. CDR3 size: 15 residues. CDR3 nucleotide sequence: TGCGCCAGCAGCTTGGGTGAGCGGGGGTACAATGAGCAGTTCTTC. It codes for CASSLGERGYNEQFF. The full variable domain, completed using reference TRBV5-1 and TRBJ2-1, is KAGVTQTPRYLIKTRGQQVTLSCSPISGHRSVSWYQQTPGQGLQFLFEYFSETQRNKGNFPGRFSGRQFSNSRSEMNVSTLELGDSALYLCASSLGERGYNEQFFGPGTRLTVL.

The V gene is TRBV6-6, the J gene TRBJ2-2, with D possibly being TRBD1 (6 bases). V lost 6 bases and J 6 bases, leaving 17 bases between the germline ends. The CDR3 totals 15 residues. The germline V gene encodes CDR1 MNHNY and CDR2 SVGAGI (reference sequence). The CDR3 spells CASRWSGVGSGELFF. The CDR3 nucleotides read TGTGCCAGCAGGTGGTCAGGGGTCGGTTCCGGGGAGCTGTTTTTT.

The V gene is TRBV9, the J gene TRBJ2-7, with D uncertain. Trimming took off 0 bases at V and 2 bases at J, with 12 bases between the two ends. This CDR3 has 15 amino acids. Germline-derived CDR1 and CDR2 are SGDLS and YYNGEE. CDR3 sequence (DNA): TGTGCCAGCAGCGTAGCGATCGGATCGCCCTACGAGCAGTACTTC. Translated: CASSVAIGSPYEQYF.